Reported below is one TCR beta chain. Its specificity is unknown. This sample is part of a study of cytomegalovirus exposure and HLA in healthy donors. Germline trimming cut 4 bases from V and 1 base from J; bases unmatched to any gene: 6. CDR3 length: 14 residues. CDR1 and CDR2 from the germline V gene are SQVTM and ANQGSEA. PCR used 60 Vbeta primers and 13 Jbeta primers. Using immunoSEQ multiplex PCR, the repertoire was profiled, and TCRdb retains in-frame clones only, with some absent. The sample lists approximately 110,000 clones; approximately 84% were seen once. The study, taken as a whole, reports: Prior analysis indicated that the majority of TCR beta V segments exhibited productivity approximately 87% or approximately 30% of the time. No immune exposure information besides CMV serostatus was available. Later analysis demonstrated an association between a missense DCLRE1C variant and TCR beta V- and J-gene trimming. Sequencing had likely introduced a cluster of highly shared sequence variants as an artifact.

Sequenced sample: PBMCs. The TCR was taken from a man aged 45 to 65 in good health and CMV-seronegative. The chain uses TRBV29-1 and TRBJ2-7; TRBD1 aligns across 8 bases. As DNA, the CDR3 is TGCAGCGTTGTGACAGGGGCTGTTTCCTACGAGCAGTACTTC. As protein: CSVVTGAVSYEQYF.